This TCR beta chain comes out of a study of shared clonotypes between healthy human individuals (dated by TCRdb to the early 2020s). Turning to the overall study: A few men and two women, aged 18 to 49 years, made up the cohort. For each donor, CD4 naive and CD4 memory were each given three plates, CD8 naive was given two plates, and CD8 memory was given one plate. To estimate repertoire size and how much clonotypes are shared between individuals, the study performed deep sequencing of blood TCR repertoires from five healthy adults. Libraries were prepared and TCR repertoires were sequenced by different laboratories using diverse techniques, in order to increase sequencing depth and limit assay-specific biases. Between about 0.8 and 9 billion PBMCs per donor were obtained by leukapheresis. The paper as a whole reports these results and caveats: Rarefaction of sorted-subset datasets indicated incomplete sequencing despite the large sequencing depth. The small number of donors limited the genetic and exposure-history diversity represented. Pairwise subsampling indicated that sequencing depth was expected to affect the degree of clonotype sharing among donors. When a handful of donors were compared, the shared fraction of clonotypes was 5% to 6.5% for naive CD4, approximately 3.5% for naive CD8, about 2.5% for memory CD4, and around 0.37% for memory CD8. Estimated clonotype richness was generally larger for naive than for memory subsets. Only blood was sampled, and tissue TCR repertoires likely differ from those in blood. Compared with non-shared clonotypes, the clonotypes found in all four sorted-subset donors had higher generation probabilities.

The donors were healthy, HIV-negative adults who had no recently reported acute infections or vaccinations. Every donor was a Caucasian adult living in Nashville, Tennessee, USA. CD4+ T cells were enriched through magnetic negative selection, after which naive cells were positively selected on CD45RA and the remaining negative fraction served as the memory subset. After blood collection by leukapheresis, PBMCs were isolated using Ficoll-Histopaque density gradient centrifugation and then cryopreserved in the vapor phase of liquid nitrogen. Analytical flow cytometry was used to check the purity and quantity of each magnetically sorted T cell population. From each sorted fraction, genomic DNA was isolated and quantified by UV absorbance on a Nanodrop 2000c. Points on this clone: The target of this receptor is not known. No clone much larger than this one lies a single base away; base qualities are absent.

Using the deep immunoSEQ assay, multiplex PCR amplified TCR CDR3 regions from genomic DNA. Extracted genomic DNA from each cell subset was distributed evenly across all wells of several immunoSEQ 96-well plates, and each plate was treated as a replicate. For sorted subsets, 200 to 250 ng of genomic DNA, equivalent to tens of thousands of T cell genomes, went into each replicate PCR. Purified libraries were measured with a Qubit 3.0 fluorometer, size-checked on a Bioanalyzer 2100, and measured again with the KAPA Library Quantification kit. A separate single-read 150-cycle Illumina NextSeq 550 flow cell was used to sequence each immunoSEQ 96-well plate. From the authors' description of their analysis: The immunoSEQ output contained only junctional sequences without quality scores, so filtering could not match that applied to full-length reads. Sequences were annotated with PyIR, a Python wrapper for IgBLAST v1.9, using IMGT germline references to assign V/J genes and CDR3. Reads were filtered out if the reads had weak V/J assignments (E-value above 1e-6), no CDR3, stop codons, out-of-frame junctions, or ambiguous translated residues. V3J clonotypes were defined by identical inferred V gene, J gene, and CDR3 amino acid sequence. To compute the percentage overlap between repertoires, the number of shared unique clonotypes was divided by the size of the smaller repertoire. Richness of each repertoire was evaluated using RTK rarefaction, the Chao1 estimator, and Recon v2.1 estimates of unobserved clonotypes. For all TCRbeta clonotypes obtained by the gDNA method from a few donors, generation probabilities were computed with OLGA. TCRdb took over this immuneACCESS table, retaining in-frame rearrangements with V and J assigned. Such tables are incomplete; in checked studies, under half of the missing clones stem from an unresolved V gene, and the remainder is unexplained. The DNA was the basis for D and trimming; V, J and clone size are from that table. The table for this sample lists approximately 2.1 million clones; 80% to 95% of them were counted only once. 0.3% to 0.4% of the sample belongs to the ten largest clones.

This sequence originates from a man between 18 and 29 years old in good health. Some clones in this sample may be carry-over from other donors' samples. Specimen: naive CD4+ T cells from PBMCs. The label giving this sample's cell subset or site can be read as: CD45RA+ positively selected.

The CDR3 loop reads CASNSKAQAFF. In nucleotide form, the sequence is TGTGCCAGCAATAGCAAAGCCCAAGCTTTCTTT. Here the chain combines TRBV2 and TRBJ1-1, with no confidently assigned D gene. V is reduced by 7 bases and J by 9 bases, leaving a spacing of 12 bases between them. The CDR3, cysteine through phenylalanine, is 11 amino acids long. The only DNA kept is the CDR3, 33 bases in frame from the first base. Reading the germline V gene gives CDR1 SNHLY and CDR2 FYNNEI.